This record covers a single T cell receptor beta chain. Germline CDR1 DFQATT, CDR2 SNEGSKA (reference sequence). The CDR3 has 13 amino acids. These data are taken from a study of T cells expressing NK-cell markers. Overall study: Each TCR beta repertoire originated in sorted T cells that were CD3+CD56+NKG2C+, CD3+CD56+NKG2C- or CD3+CD56-NKG2C+.

Reprocessing the 5' RACE reads, TCRdb reports a single entry for every CDR3 protein and omits DNA. In total, the table holds hundreds of thousands of distinct CDR3 sequences. This TCR came from a woman aged 18 to 75 in good health. The specimen was blood T cells: a sorted CD56 or NKG2C T cell subset, CD4+ or CD8+ T cells, or bulk PBMC T cells (not recorded which). The chain has TRBV20-1 and TRBJ2-2; the D gene TCRdb calls, TRBD2, cannot be checked with no DNA. The CDR3 is CSAPTSGSGELFF.